These T cell receptor beta chains were read from a single sample in a study of pediatric ulcerative colitis. Repertoires were generated with immunoSEQ multiplex PCR, while TCRdb's copy carries only in-frame clones and drops some. The table shows tens of thousands of clones, with 55% to 85% occurring only once. The sequenced sample consisted of gut tissue. Source of these receptors: a boy aged 10-17 years with severe ulcerative colitis. CDR3s include the opening cysteine and the closing phenylalanine or tryptophan. The D gene is left open where the match is weak. Expanded clones get a size class; other rows say once, few or many, or leave the size out.

J | size | V | D | DNA | CDR3
TRBJ2-1 | - | TRBV7-2 | - | TGTGCCAGCAGCCCTCTAACGGGCTCCTACAATGAGCAGTTCTTC | CASSPLTGSYNEQFF
TRBJ2-1 | - | TRBV7-2 | - | TGTGCCAGCAGCTTAAAGGGGGGTGAGCAGTTCTTC | CASSLKGGEQFF
TRBJ2-7 | - | TRBV2 | - | TGTGCCAGCAGTTATAGCGGCCTCTCCTACGAGCAGTACTTC | CASSYSGLSYEQYF
TRBJ1-5 | - | TRBV4-2 | - | TGTGCCAGCAGCCAAGTTTCAGACAATCAGCCCCAGCATTTT | CASSQVSDNQPQHF
TRBJ2-2 | - | TRBV29-1 | - | TGCAGCGTTGTTTCAGGGCGCACCGGGGAGCTGTTTTTT | CSVVSGRTGELFF
TRBJ2-5 | - | TRBV10-1 | - | TGCGCCAGCAGTGCGGGGGAGACCCAGTACTTC | CASSAGETQYF
TRBJ2-3 | few | TRBV2 | - | TGTGCCAGCAGTGAGCAAAGCGGTTACACAGATACGCAGTATTTT | CASSEQSGYTDTQYF
TRBJ1-2 | few | TRBV6-1 | - | TGTGCCAGCAGCAGAAGGACAGCCTCTAACTATGGCTACACCTTC | CASSRRTASNYGYTF
TRBJ1-2 | few | TRBV6-6 | - | TGTGCCAGCAGCCGGGACATAGGCGGCTACACCTTC | CASSRDIGGYTF
TRBJ2-3 | - | TRBV4-1 | - | TGCGCCAGCAGCCAAGTGGTGATTGAGTCGGGCTTAGGGACAGATACGCAGTATTTT | CASSQVVIESGLGTDTQYF
TRBJ1-3 | medium-sized | TRBV5-1 | - | TGCGCCAGCAGCTTGGTGATGGGCCCTTTCTCTGGAAACACCATATATTTT | CASSLVMGPFSGNTIYF
TRBJ1-1 | - | TRBV6-6 | - | TGTGCCAGCAGTGACCGGGACGGCAACGAGGAAGCTTTCTTT | CASSDRDGNEEAFF
TRBJ2-1 | few | TRBV4-2 | TRBD1 | TGTGCCAGCAGCCAAGCACCGGGACAGGGGAGCTCCTACAATGAGCAGTTCTTC | CASSQAPGQGSSYNEQFF
TRBJ2-1 | once | TRBV6-1 | - | TGTGCCAGCACCCGCGGGATACAGGGAAGCGATGAGCAGTTCTTC | CASTRGIQGSDEQFF
TRBJ2-1 | - | TRBV28 | TRBD2 | TGTGCCAGCAGTAGGACTAGCGGGAGAGCGAATGAGCAGTTCTTC | CASSRTSGRANEQFF
TRBJ2-1 | - | TRBV10-3 | TRBD1 | TGTGCCATCACGAGGGACAGCTCCTACAATGAGCAGTTCTTC | CAITRDSSYNEQFF
TRBJ1-3 | once | TRBV11-3 | - | TGTGCCAGCCAACGCTCTGGAAACACCATATATTTT | CASQRSGNTIYF
TRBJ1-1 | - | TRBV29-1 | - | TGCAGCGTTGTTGGCAGGGTGAACACTGAAGCTTTCTTT | CSVVGRVNTEAFF
TRBJ1-3 | - | TRBV5-4 | - | TGTGCCAGCAGCTTGGGAGGGCTCTCTGGAAACACCATATATTTT | CASSLGGLSGNTIYF
TRBJ2-3 | few | TRBV5-1 | TRBD2 | TGCGCCAGCAGCTTGCTAGCGGGAAGTGTACAGGCTACGCAGTATTTT | CASSLLAGSVQATQYF
TRBJ1-3 | few | TRBV30 | - | TGTGCCTGGGGACTTGGTAACACCATATATTTT | CAWGLGNTIYF
TRBJ2-1 | few | TRBV19 | - | TGTGCCAGTAGTACCGACTTGACTAGTTTCAATGAGCAGTTCTTC | CASSTDLTSFNEQFF
TRBJ2-7 | - | TRBV29-1 | TRBD1 | TGCAGCGGAGGGACAGGGAGTACCTCCTACGAGCAGTACTTC | CSGGTGSTSYEQYF
TRBJ2-1 | - | TRBV4-3 | - | TGCGCCAGCAGCCAAGATAGGTGGGAGCCCTACAATGAGCAGTTCTTC | CASSQDRWEPYNEQFF
TRBJ1-4 | - | TRBV11-2 | - | TGTGCCAGCAGCACTGGGGACCGAACAACTAATGAAAAACTGTTTTTT | CASSTGDRTTNEKLFF
TRBJ2-4 | - | TRBV5-6 | TRBD2 | TGTGCCAGCAGCTCGACCCGACTAGCGGGAGTTCAGTACTTC | CASSSTRLAGVQYF
TRBJ2-3 | - | TRBV7-3 | TRBD2 | TGTGCCAGCAGCTTAGGAGCGGGAGGGCCAGATACGCAGTATTTT | CASSLGAGGPDTQYF
TRBJ1-1 | - | TRBV7-2 | TRBD1 | TGTGCCAGCAGCTTAACAGGGGGCACTGAAGCTTTCTTT | CASSLTGGTEAFF
TRBJ2-5 | - | TRBV7-6 | TRBD2 | TGTGCCAGCAGCTTAGCGGTCCCTAGCGGGATGGAGACCCAGTACTTC | CASSLAVPSGMETQYF
TRBJ2-7 | - | TRBV5-4 | - | TGTGCCAGCAGTCCCGATGGGCTAGGGAGCTACGAGCAGTACTTC | CASSPDGLGSYEQYF
TRBJ1-1 | - | TRBV10-3 | - | TGTGCCATCAGAGCCTTGAGCCCGGGTTCTGAAGCTTTCTTT | CAIRALSPGSEAFF
TRBJ2-1 | - | TRBV6-5 | - | TGTGCCAGCAGTTACGTGGGAGATCCCAATGAGCAGTTCTTC | CASSYVGDPNEQFF